This T cell receptor (beta chain) was recorded in a study of blood T cell repertoires in COVID-19. Overall study context: Samples of COVID-19 (acute and convalescent) were obtained from the United States, Italy and Spain. T cells, B-cell-depleted T cells, or PBMCs provided the cDNA or gDNA that served as material.

Seattle participants joined during active infection and were tracked over time. Original processing methods: Amplified reference gene primers provided the basis for estimating nucleated cell counts. Profiling relied on immunoSEQ multiplex PCR, and the TCRdb table lists in-frame clones only, not all of them. The V and J calls and clone size come from that table; D and trimming were worked out from the DNA. Among 85,000 to 130,000 clones, around 78% were seen once, and the ten largest hold 5% to 8%. Germline CDR1 SGHDN, CDR2 FVKESK. The ends were cut back, 6 bases at V and 2 bases at J, with 22 bases in the middle. The CDR3 extends over 17 amino acids.

Material: peripheral blood. The clonotype was recovered from a man older than 75 with COVID-19, enrolled during active disease. The chain carries TRBV14 and TRBJ1-1; TRBD1 might be the D (6 bases). CDR3 loop: CASSPIRDTIPNTEAFF. CDR3 in DNA: TGTGCCAGCAGTCCTATTCGGGACACCATTCCAAACACTGAAGCTTTCTTT.